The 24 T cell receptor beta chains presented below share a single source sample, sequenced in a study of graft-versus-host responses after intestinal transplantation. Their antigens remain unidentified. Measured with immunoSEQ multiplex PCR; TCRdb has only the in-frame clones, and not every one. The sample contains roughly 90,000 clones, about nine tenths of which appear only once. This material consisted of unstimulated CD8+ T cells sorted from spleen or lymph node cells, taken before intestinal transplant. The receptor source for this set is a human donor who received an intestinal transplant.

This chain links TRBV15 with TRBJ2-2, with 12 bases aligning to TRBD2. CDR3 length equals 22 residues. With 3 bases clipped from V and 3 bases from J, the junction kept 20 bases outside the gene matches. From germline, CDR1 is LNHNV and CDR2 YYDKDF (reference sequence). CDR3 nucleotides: TGTGCCACCAGCAGTTATGGACAGGGAACTAGCGGGGGGCCGGCTTACACCGGGGAGCTGTTTTTT. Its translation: CATSSYGQGTSGGPAYTGELFF.

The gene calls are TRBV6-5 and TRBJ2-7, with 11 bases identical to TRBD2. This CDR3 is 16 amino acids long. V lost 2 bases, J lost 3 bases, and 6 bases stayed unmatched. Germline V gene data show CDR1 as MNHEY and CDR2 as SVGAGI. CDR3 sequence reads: CASSYTLAGEGYEQYF. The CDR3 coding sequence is TGTGCCAGCAGTTACACACTAGCGGGAGAGGGCTACGAGCAGTACTTC.

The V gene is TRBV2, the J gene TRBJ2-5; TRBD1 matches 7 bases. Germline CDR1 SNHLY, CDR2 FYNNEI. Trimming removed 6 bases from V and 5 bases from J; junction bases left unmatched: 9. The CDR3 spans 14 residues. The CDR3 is CASRPTGMLETQYF. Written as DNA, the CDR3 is TGTGCCAGCAGGCCGACAGGGATGTTGGAGACCCAGTACTTC.

In DNA form, the CDR3 reads TGTGCCAGCAGTTTCGGCGCTAGCGCTAGACCTACCTACGAGCAGTACTTC. Its translation is CASSFGASARPTYEQYF. The chain joins TRBV27 to TRBJ2-7; TRBD2 might be the D (6 bases). Germline V gene data show CDR1 as MNHEY and CDR2 as SMNVEV (reference sequence). V gave up 3 bases and J gave up 2 bases, with 20 bases separating them. The CDR3 covers 17 residues.

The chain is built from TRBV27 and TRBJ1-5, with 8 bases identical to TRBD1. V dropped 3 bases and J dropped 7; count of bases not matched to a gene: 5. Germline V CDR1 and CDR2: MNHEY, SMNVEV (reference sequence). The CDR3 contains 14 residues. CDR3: CASSLTGEVQPQHF. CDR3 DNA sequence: TGTGCCAGCAGTTTGACAGGGGAAGTACAGCCCCAGCATTTT.

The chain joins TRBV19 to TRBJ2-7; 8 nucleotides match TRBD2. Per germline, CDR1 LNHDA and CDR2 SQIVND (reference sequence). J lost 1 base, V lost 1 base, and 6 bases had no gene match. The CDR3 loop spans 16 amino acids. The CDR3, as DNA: TGTGCCAGTAGTATAGGACTAGCGACAACTTCCTACGAGCAGTACTTC. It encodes CASSIGLATTSYEQYF.

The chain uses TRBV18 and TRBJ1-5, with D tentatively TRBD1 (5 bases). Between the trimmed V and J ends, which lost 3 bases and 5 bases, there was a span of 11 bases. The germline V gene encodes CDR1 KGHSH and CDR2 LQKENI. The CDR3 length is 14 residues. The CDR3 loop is CASSPGAGDQPQHF. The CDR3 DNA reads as TGTGCCAGCTCACCTGGGGCGGGCGATCAGCCCCAGCATTTT.

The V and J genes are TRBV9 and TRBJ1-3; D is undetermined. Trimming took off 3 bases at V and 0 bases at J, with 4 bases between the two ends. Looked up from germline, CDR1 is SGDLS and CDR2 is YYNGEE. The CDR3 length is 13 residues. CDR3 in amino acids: CASSAPSGNTIYF. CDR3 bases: TGTGCCAGCAGCGCACCCTCTGGAAACACCATATATTTT.

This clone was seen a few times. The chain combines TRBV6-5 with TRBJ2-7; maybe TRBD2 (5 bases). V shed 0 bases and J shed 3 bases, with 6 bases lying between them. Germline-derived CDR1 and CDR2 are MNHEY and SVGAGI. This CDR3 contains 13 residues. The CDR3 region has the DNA TGTGCCAGCAGTTACTCTGCGGGCTACGAGCAGTACTTC. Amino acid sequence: CASSYSAGYEQYF.

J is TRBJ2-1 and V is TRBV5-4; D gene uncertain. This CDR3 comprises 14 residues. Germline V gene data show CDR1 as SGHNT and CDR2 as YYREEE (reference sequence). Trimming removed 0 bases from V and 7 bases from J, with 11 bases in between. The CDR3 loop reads CASSLGPPLNEQFF. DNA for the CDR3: TGTGCCAGCAGCTTGGGACCTCCGTTGAATGAGCAGTTCTTC.

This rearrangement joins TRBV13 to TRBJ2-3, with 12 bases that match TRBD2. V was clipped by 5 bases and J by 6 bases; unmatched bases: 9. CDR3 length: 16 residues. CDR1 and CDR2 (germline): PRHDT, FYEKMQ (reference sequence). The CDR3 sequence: CASSQTTSGSPDTQYF. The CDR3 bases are TGTGCCAGCAGCCAGACGACTAGCGGGAGCCCGGATACGCAGTATTTT.

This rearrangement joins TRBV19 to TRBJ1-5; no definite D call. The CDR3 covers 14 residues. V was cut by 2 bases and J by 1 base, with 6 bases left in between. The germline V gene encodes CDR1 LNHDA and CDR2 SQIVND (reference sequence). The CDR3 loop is CASSIRESNQPQHF. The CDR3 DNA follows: TGTGCCAGTAGTATAAGAGAGAGCAATCAGCCCCAGCATTTT.

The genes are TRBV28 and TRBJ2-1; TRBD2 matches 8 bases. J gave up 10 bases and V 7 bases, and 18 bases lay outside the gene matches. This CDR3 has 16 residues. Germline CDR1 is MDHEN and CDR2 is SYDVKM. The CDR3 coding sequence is TGTGCCAGCACCCTTGGTGTAAGCGGGAGTAATTTCGAGCAGTTCTTC. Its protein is CASTLGVSGSNFEQFF.

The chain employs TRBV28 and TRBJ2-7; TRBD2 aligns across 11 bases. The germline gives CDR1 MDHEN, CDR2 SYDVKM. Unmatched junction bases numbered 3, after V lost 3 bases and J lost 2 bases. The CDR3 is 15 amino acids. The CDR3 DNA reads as TGTGCCAGCAGTTTTCGACTAGCGGGGACCTACGAGCAGTACTTC. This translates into CASSFRLAGTYEQYF.

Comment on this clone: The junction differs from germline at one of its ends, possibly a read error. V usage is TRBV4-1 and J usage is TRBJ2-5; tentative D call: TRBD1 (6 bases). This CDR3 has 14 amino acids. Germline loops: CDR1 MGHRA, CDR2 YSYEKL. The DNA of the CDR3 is TGCGCCAGCAGCGAAGAGGACAGACAAGAGACCCAGTACTTC. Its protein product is CASSEEDRQETQYF.

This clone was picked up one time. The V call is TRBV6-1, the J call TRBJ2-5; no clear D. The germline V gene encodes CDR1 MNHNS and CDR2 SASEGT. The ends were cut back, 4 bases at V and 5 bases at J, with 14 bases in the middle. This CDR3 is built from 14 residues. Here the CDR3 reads CASSGVSVMETQYF. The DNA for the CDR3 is TGTGCCAGCAGTGGAGTGAGTGTCATGGAGACCCAGTACTTC.

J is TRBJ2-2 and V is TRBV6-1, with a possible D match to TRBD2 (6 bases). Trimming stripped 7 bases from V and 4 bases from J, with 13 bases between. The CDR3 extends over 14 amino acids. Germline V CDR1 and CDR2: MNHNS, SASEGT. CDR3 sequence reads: CASTGTDSTGELFF. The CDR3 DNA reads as TGTGCCAGCACCGGGACTGACAGCACCGGGGAGCTGTTTTTT.

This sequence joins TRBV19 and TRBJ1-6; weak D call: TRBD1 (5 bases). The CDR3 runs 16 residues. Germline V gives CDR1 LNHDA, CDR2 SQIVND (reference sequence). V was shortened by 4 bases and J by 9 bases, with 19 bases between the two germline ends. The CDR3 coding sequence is TGTGCCAGTAGTACACTCCTCGAGGGGCAGGGTTCACCCCTCCACTTT. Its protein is CASSTLLEGQGSPLHF.

The CDR3 protein is CASSTAGRNTEAFF. In DNA, the CDR3 is TGTGCCAGCAGCACCGCCGGCAGAAACACTGAAGCTTTCTTT. The V gene is TRBV27, the J gene TRBJ1-1, with D unclear. Germline V gene sequence: CDR1 MNHEY, CDR2 SMNVEV (reference sequence). Trimming took 6 bases from V and 2 from J, leaving 13 bases between them. The CDR3 is made up of 14 amino acids.

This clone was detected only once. DNA of the CDR3: TGTGCCAGCAGCTTAGGGACTAGCGGGGGGGCGTTGGAGACCCAGTACTTC. It is translated as CASSLGTSGGALETQYF. V gene TRBV11-2 combines with J gene TRBJ2-5; 15 nucleotides match TRBD2. CDR1 is SGHAT and CDR2 is FQNNGV in the germline V gene. This CDR3 contains 17 residues. V was pared by 1 base and J by 5 bases, with 5 bases of the junction left unmatched.

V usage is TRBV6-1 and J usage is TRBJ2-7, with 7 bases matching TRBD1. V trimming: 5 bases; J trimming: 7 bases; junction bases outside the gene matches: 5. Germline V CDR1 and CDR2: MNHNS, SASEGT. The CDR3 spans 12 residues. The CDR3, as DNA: TGTGCCAGCAGTCCCCAGGGGGTTGAGCAGTACTTC. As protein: CASSPQGVEQYF.

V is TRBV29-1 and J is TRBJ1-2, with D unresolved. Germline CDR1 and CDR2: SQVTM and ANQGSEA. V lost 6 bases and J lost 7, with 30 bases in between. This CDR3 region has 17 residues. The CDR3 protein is CSVPPRGRVGMEGGYTF. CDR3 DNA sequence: TGCAGCGTCCCACCTCGCGGAAGGGTGGGAATGGAGGGTGGCTACACCTTC.

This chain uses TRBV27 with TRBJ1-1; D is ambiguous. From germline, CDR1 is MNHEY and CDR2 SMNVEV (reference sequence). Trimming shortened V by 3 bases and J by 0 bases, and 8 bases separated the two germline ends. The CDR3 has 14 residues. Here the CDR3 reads CASSFGTLNTEAFF. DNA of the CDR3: TGTGCCAGCAGTTTCGGCACACTGAACACTGAAGCTTTCTTT.

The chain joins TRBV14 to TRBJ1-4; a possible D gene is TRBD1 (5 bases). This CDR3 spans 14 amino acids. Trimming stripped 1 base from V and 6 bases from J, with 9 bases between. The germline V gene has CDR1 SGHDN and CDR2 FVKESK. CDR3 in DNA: TGTGCCAGCAGCCAAGCTGGGGGGGATGAAAAACTGTTTTTT. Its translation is CASSQAGGDEKLFF.